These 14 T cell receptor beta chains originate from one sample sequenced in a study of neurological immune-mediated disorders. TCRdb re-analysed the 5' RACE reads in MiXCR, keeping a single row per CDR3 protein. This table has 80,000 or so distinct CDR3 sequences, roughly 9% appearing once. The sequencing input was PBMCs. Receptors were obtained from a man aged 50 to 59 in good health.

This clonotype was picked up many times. This CDR3 reads CASSLMSGEAEQYF. CDR3 coding DNA: TGTGCCAGCAGCTTAATGTCAGGGGAGGCCGAGCAGTACTTC. The V gene is TRBV7-9, the J gene TRBJ2-7; D is possibly TRBD1 or TRBD2 (6 bases each). The CDR3 runs 14 residues. V was cut by 2 bases and J by 6 bases, with 14 bases left in between. CDR1 is SEHNR and CDR2 is FQNEAQ in the germline V gene (reference sequence).

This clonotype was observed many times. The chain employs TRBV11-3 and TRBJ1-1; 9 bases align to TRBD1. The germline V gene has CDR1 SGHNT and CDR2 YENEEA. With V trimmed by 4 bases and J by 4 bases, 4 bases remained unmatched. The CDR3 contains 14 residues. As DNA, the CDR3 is TGTGCCAGCAGCTCCGGGACAGGGCCCACTGAAGCTTTCTTT. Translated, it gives CASSSGTGPTEAFF.

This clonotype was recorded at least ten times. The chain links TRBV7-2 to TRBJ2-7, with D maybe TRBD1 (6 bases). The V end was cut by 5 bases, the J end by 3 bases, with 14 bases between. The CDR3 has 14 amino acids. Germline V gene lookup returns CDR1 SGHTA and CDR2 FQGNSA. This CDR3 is CASSSRDTYYEQYF. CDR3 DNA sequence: TGTGCCAGCAGCAGCCGGGACACATACTACGAGCAGTACTTC.

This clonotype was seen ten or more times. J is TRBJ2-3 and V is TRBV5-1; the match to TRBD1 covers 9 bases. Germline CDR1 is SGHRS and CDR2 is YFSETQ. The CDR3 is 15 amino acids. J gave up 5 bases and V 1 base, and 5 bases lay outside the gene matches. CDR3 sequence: CASSLMGQGRDTQYF. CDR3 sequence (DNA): TGCGCCAGCAGCTTGATGGGACAGGGAAGAGATACGCAGTATTTT. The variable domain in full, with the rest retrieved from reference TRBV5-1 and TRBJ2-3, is KAGVTQTPRYLIKTRGQQVTLSCSPISGHRSVSWYQQTPGQGLQFLFEYFSETQRNKGNFPGRFSGRQFSNSRSEMNVSTLELGDSALYLCASSLMGQGRDTQYFGPGTRLTVL.

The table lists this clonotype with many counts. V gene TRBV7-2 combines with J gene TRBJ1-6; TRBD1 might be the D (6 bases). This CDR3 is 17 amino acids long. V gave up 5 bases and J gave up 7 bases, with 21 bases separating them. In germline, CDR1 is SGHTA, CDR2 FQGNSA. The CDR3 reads CASSPRGRGGSNSPLHF. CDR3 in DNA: TGTGCCAGCAGCCCCCGGGGCAGGGGCGGTTCCAATTCACCCCTCCACTTT.

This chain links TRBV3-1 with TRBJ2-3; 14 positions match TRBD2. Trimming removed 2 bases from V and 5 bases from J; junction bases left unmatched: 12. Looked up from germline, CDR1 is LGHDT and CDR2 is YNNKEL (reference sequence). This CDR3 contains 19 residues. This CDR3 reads CASSQYAQGLAGGGDTQYF. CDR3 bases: TGTGCCAGCAGCCAATATGCTCAAGGACTAGCGGGGGGAGGAGATACGCAGTATTTT.

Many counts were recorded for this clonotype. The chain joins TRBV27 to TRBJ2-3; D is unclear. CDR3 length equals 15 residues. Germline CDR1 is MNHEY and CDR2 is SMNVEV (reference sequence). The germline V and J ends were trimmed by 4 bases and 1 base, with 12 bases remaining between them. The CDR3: CASSSVLGGTDTQYF. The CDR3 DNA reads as TGTGCCAGCAGTTCGGTTCTGGGTGGCACAGATACGCAGTATTTT.

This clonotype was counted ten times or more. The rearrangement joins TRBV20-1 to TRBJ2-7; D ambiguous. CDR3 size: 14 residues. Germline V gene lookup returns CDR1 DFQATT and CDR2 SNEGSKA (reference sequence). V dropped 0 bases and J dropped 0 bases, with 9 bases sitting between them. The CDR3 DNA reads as TGCAGTGCTAGAGACCTTTTGCTCTCCTACGAGCAGTACTTC. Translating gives CSARDLLLSYEQYF.

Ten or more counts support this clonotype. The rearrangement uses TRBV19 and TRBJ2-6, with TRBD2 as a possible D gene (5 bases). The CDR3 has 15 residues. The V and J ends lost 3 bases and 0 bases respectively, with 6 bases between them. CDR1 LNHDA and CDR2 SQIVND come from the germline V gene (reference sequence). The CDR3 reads CASSIGSSGANVLTF. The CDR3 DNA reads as TGTGCCAGTAGTATTGGGAGCTCTGGGGCCAACGTCCTGACTTTC.

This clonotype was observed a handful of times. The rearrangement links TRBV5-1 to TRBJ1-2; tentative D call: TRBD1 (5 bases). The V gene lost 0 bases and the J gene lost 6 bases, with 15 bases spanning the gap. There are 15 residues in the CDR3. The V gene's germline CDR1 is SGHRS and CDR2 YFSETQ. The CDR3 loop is CASSLEAGRGDGYTF. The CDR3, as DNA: TGCGCCAGCAGCTTGGAGGCCGGTCGGGGGGATGGCTACACCTTC. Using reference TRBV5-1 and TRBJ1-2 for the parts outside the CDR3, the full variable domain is KAGVTQTPRYLIKTRGQQVTLSCSPISGHRSVSWYQQTPGQGLQFLFEYFSETQRNKGNFPGRFSGRQFSNSRSEMNVSTLELGDSALYLCASSLEAGRGDGYTFGSGTRLTVV.

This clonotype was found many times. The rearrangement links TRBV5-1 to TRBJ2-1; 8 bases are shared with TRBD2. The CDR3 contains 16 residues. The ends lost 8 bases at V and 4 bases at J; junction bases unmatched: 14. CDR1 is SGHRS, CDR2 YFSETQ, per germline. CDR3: CASAPGGRERYNEQFF. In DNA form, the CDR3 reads TGCGCCAGTGCCCCGGGGGGGCGGGAGCGTTACAATGAGCAGTTCTTC.

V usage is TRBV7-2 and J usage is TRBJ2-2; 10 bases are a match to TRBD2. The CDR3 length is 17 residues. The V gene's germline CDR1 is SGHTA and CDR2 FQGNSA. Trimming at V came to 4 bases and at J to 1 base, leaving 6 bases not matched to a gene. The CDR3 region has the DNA TGTGCCAGCAGCTCGACATTAGCGGGAGGGAACACCGGGGAGCTGTTTTTT. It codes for CASSSTLAGGNTGELFF.

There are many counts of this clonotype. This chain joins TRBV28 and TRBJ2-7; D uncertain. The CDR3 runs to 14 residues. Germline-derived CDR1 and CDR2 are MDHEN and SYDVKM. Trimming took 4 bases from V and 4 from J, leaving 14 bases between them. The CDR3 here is CASSSFPDIYEQYF. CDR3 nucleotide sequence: TGTGCCAGCAGTTCCTTCCCTGACATATACGAGCAGTACTTC.

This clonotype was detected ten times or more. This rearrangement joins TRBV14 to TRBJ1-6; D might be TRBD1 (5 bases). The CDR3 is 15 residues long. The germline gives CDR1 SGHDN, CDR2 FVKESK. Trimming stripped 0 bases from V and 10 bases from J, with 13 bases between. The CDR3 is CASSQDRGGRSPLHF. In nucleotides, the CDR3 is TGTGCCAGCAGCCAAGATCGGGGGGGACGGTCACCCCTCCACTTT. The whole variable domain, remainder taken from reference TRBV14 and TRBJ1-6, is EAGVTQFPSHSVIEKGQTVTLRCDPISGHDNLYWYRRVMGKEIKFLLHFVKESKQDESGMPNNRFLAERTGGTYSTLKVQPAELEDSGVYFCASSQDRGGRSPLHFGNGTRLTVT.